This T cell receptor beta chain is from a study of blood T cell repertoires in COVID-19. Study background: T cells, B-cell-depleted T cells, or PBMCs supplied cDNA or gDNA.

Data came from immunoSEQ multiplex PCR; TCRdb stores just in-frame clones and leaves some out. The sample lists about 120,000 clones; around 88% were seen once. This clone appeared once. Germline CDR1 reads LGHDT; CDR2 reads YNNKEL (reference sequence). The CDR3 runs to 14 residues. V was trimmed by 2 bases and J by 10 bases, leaving 17 bases between them. The clonotype comes from a man aged 50 to 59 with acute or convalescent COVID-19. The chain recombines TRBV3-1 (or the pseudogene TRBV3-2) with TRBJ1-2; weak D call: TRBD1 (6 bases). The sample consisted of peripheral blood. The CDR3 bases are TGTGCCAGCAGCCAAAGCCACAGGGTCCAATTCTACACCTTC. It translates to CASSQSHRVQFYTF.